This is a list of T cell receptor beta chains from one sample in a study of tumor-infiltrating lymphocytes in primary liver carcinoma. TCRdb re-called the multiplex PCR reads through MiXCR, storing one row per CDR3 protein. The sample has under 130,000 distinct CDR3 sequences, approximately 82% seen once; the top ten hold approximately 21%. Sequenced material: liver tumor tissue from sampling region 3. The receptors were sampled from a man aged 35 to 55 with primary liver carcinoma and hepatitis B virus infection. Both conserved end residues are part of each CDR3. The D gene is left open where the match is weak. Some rows mark clone size as missing; the rest say once, few, many or name a class of expanded clone.

V gene: TRBV7-9
CDR3 length: 14
clone size: many
J gene: TRBJ1-2
D gene: -
CDR3 protein: CASSQAGILGGYTF
CDR3 DNA: TGTGCCAGCAGTCAGGCAGGGATCTTGGGTGGCTACACCTTC

V gene: TRBV15
CDR3 length: 13
clone size: few
J gene: TRBJ2-3
D gene: -
CDR3 protein: CATSSGFTDTQYF
CDR3 DNA: TGTGCCACCAGCAGCGGCTTCACAGATACGCAGTATTTT

V gene: TRBV11-1
CDR3 length: 13
clone size: -
J gene: TRBJ1-6
D gene: -
CDR3 protein: CISSWTLVSPPHF
CDR3 DNA: TGTATCAGCAGCTGGACACTGGTTTCACCCCCCCACTTT

V gene: TRBV7-2
CDR3 length: 14
clone size: -
J gene: TRBJ2-7
D gene: TRBD2
CDR3 protein: CASSSSTSGRKMYF
CDR3 DNA: TGTGCCAGCAGTTCTTCCACCAGCGGGAGGAAAATGTACTTC

V gene: TRBV4-2
CDR3 length: 16
clone size: -
J gene: TRBJ2-1
D gene: -
CDR3 protein: CASSRRTSSGVNEQFF
CDR3 DNA: TGCGCCAGCAGCCGACGGACAAGCTCAGGTGTCAATGAGCAGTTCTTC

V gene: TRBV14
CDR3 length: 14
clone size: few
J gene: TRBJ2-1
D gene: -
CDR3 protein: CASSQNLDTSGQFF
CDR3 DNA: TGTGCCAGCAGCCAGAATCTCGACACCAGTGGGCAGTTCTTC

V gene: TRBV11-2
CDR3 length: 16
clone size: -
J gene: TRBJ1-2
D gene: -
CDR3 protein: CASSLVSVAYSQGYTF
CDR3 DNA: TGTGCCAGTAGCTTAGTTTCGGTAGCCTATTCTCAAGGCTACACCTTC

V gene: TRBV7-6
CDR3 length: 13
clone size: -
J gene: TRBJ1-1
D gene: -
CDR3 protein: CASSLEQNTEAFF
CDR3 DNA: TGTGCCAGCAGCTTAGAACAGAACACTGAAGCTTTCTTT

V gene: TRBV5-4
CDR3 length: 15
clone size: -
J gene: TRBJ2-7
D gene: -
CDR3 protein: CVSSTPSGGTHEEYF
CDR3 DNA: TGTGTCAGCAGCACCCCGAGTGGCGGGACCCACGAGGAGTACTTC

V gene: TRBV7-2
CDR3 length: 15
clone size: -
J gene: TRBJ2-3
D gene: TRBD1
CDR3 protein: CASSRGTGVTYTQYF
CDR3 DNA: TGTGCCAGCAGCCGGGGGACAGGGGTCACATATACGCAGTATTTT

V gene: TRBV12-3/TRBV12-4
CDR3 length: 14
clone size: many
J gene: TRBJ1-2
D gene: -
CDR3 protein: CASSAQNRDYGYTF
CDR3 DNA: TGTGCCAGCAGTGCACAAAACAGGGACTATGGCTACACCTTC

V gene: TRBV5-5
CDR3 length: 14
clone size: few
J gene: TRBJ1-5
D gene: -
CDR3 protein: CASSSGRSGQPQHF
CDR3 DNA: TGTGCCAGCAGCAGCGGGAGGTCAGGTCAGCCCCAGCATTTT

V gene: TRBV9
CDR3 length: 14
clone size: many
J gene: TRBJ2-1
D gene: -
CDR3 protein: CASSVGTPAHEQFF
CDR3 DNA: TGTGCCAGCAGCGTAGGGACTCCAGCCCATGAGCAGTTCTTC

V gene: TRBV4-1
CDR3 length: 14
clone size: -
J gene: TRBJ2-1
D gene: TRBD2
CDR3 protein: CASSQNDKREGRVF
CDR3 DNA: TGCGCCAGCAGCCAGAATGACAAGAGGGAGGGCCGGGTCTTC

V gene: TRBV9
CDR3 length: 13
clone size: few
J gene: TRBJ2-1
D gene: -
CDR3 protein: CASSVRSDNEQFF
CDR3 DNA: TGTGCCAGCAGCGTACGGTCTGACAATGAGCAGTTCTTC

V gene: TRBV29-1
CDR3 length: 14
clone size: -
J gene: TRBJ1-2
D gene: -
CDR3 protein: CSVEAEEGMDGCTF
CDR3 DNA: TGCAGCGTTGAAGCGGAAGAAGGGATGGATGGCTGCACCTTT

V gene: TRBV28
CDR3 length: 15
clone size: many
J gene: TRBJ2-3
D gene: TRBD2
CDR3 protein: CASSFLAGYTDTQYF
CDR3 DNA: TGTGCCAGCAGTTTCCTAGCGGGTTACACAGATACGCAGTATTTT

V gene: TRBV11-1
CDR3 length: 15
clone size: -
J gene: TRBJ2-2
D gene: -
CDR3 protein: CASSYIGLLSGELFF
CDR3 DNA: TGTGCCAGCAGCTATATAGGACTTCTCTCCGGGGAGCTGTTTTTT

V gene: TRBV14
CDR3 length: 15
clone size: -
J gene: TRBJ2-2
D gene: -
CDR3 protein: CASSRGRAKTGELLF
CDR3 DNA: TGTGCCAGCAGCCGTGGCAGGGCGAAGACCGGGGAGCTGCTTTTT

V gene: TRBV30
CDR3 length: 16
clone size: -
J gene: TRBJ2-7
D gene: -
CDR3 protein: CAWSGRAATNIYELYF
CDR3 DNA: TGTGCCTGGAGCGGTAGAGCAGCCACTAACATTTACGAGCTGTACTTC

V gene: TRBV29-1
CDR3 length: 15
clone size: -
J gene: TRBJ2-2
D gene: TRBD2
CDR3 protein: CSVATSAAKTGELFF
CDR3 DNA: TGCAGTGTTGCGACTAGCGCGGCGAAGACCGGGGAGCTATTTTTT

V gene: TRBV6-6
CDR3 length: 12
clone size: -
J gene: TRBJ2-5
D gene: -
CDR3 protein: CANSPAAETQYF
CDR3 DNA: TGTGCCAACAGCCCTGCCGCGGAGACCCAGTATTTC

V gene: TRBV4-1
CDR3 length: 10
clone size: -
J gene: TRBJ2-1
D gene: -
CDR3 protein: CASSAGPQFF
CDR3 DNA: TGCGCCAGCAGCGCTGGACCGCAGTTCTTC

V gene: TRBV7-2
CDR3 length: 16
clone size: few
J gene: TRBJ2-3
D gene: TRBD2
CDR3 protein: CASSLRAGGRADTQYF
CDR3 DNA: TGTGCCAGCAGCCTACGAGCGGGAGGGCGTGCAGATACGCAGTATTTT

V gene: TRBV6-2/TRBV6-3
CDR3 length: 14
clone size: -
J gene: TRBJ2-7
D gene: -
CDR3 protein: CSSNDAKGRYEQYF
CDR3 DNA: TGTAGCAGCAACGACGCCAAGGGAAGGTACGAGCAGTACTTC

V gene: TRBV5-5
CDR3 length: 17
clone size: -
J gene: TRBJ2-3
D gene: -
CDR3 protein: CASSLLHGAVRTDTQDF
CDR3 DNA: TGTGCCAGCAGCTTGCTTCATGGGGCGGTACGCACAGATACGCAGGATTTT

V gene: TRBV6-1
CDR3 length: 16
clone size: -
J gene: TRBJ2-7
D gene: -
CDR3 protein: CASSHSTAASSYEQYF
CDR3 DNA: TGTGCCAGCAGTCACTCAACGGCTGCGAGCTCCTACGAGCAGTATTTC

V gene: TRBV30
CDR3 length: 14
clone size: -
J gene: TRBJ2-1
D gene: -
CDR3 protein: CAWSKGDRLTEQFF
CDR3 DNA: TGTGCCTGGAGTAAGGGGGACCGTCTAACTGAGCAGTTCTTC

V gene: TRBV2
CDR3 length: 16
clone size: -
J gene: TRBJ2-1
D gene: TRBD1
CDR3 protein: CASSPLRQGTKGEQFF
CDR3 DNA: TGTGCCAGCAGTCCTCTTCGACAGGGAACTAAGGGTGAGCAGTTCTTC

V gene: TRBV29-1
CDR3 length: 12
clone size: -
J gene: TRBJ1-4
D gene: TRBD1
CDR3 protein: CSALDRRLYLLF
CDR3 DNA: TGCAGCGCCCTGGACAGGCGGCTCTATCTGCTTTTT

V gene: TRBV7-8
CDR3 length: 16
clone size: -
J gene: TRBJ2-1
D gene: -
CDR3 protein: CASSLASGSSFCKQFF
CDR3 DNA: TGTGCCAGCAGCTTAGCCTCGGGTAGCTCATTCTGTAAGCAGTTCTTC

V gene: TRBV5-1
CDR3 length: 15
clone size: -
J gene: TRBJ2-5
D gene: TRBD1
CDR3 protein: CANSLGTGVGETLYF
CDR3 DNA: TGCGCCAACAGCTTGGGGACAGGGGTCGGAGAGACCCTGTACTTC

V gene: TRBV5-6
CDR3 length: 15
clone size: -
J gene: TRBJ1-1
D gene: -
CDR3 protein: CASSPESKVNTEAFF
CDR3 DNA: TGTGCCAGTAGCCCAGAGAGTAAAGTGAACACTGAAGCTTTCTTT

V gene: TRBV9
CDR3 length: 14
clone size: many
J gene: TRBJ1-2
D gene: -
CDR3 protein: CASSLGPVNYGYTF
CDR3 DNA: TGTGCCAGCAGCCTCGGGCCGGTTAACTATGGCTACACCTTC

V gene: TRBV11-1
CDR3 length: 15
clone size: -
J gene: TRBJ2-5
D gene: TRBD2
CDR3 protein: CSRTLTGLAGETQYF
CDR3 DNA: TGTTCCAGGACCCTCACGGGACTAGCGGGAGAGACCCAATACTTC

V gene: TRBV13
CDR3 length: 15
clone size: -
J gene: TRBJ2-3
D gene: TRBD1
CDR3 protein: CASSPGTGNTDTQYF
CDR3 DNA: TGTGCCAGCAGCCCTGGGACAGGGAACACGGATACGCAGTATTTT

V gene: TRBV29-1
CDR3 length: 15
clone size: few
J gene: TRBJ2-2
D gene: TRBD2
CDR3 protein: CSVGTSMANTGELFF
CDR3 DNA: TGCAGCGTTGGGACTAGCATGGCGAACACGGGGGAGCTGTTTTTT

V gene: TRBV11-2
CDR3 length: 13
clone size: large
J gene: TRBJ2-5
D gene: -
CDR3 protein: CASSAGLGETQYF
CDR3 DNA: TGTGCCAGCAGCGCAGGGTTGGGGGAGACCCAGTACTTC

V gene: TRBV25-1
CDR3 length: 16
clone size: -
J gene: TRBJ2-1
D gene: -
CDR3 protein: CASSKTGTGTNNEQFF
CDR3 DNA: TGCGCCAGCTCCAAGACGGGGACGGGAACTAACAATGAGCAGTTCTTC

V gene: TRBV11-2
CDR3 length: 20
clone size: -
J gene: TRBJ2-7
D gene: TRBD2
CDR3 protein: CASSLREGRINGLSSYEQYF
CDR3 DNA: TGTGCCAGCAGCTTGAGGGAGGGAAGGATTAACGGGCTCAGCTCCTACGAGCAGTACTTC

V gene: TRBV6-2/TRBV6-3
CDR3 length: 13
clone size: -
J gene: TRBJ2-5
D gene: -
CDR3 protein: CASSSGLPNTQYF
CDR3 DNA: TGTGCCAGTAGTTCCGGGCTACCGAACACCCAGTACTTC

V gene: TRBV30
CDR3 length: 14
clone size: many
J gene: TRBJ1-6
D gene: -
CDR3 protein: CAWSGAANNSPLHF
CDR3 DNA: TGTGCCTGGAGTGGTGCGGCCAATAATTCACCCCTCCACTTT

V gene: TRBV28
CDR3 length: 14
clone size: many
J gene: TRBJ2-3
D gene: TRBD2
CDR3 protein: CASVEAGGTDTQYF
CDR3 DNA: TGTGCCAGCGTAGAAGCGGGAGGCACAGATACGCAGTATTTT

V gene: TRBV4-3
CDR3 length: 16
clone size: -
J gene: TRBJ1-6
D gene: TRBD1
CDR3 protein: CTSSSWDRGKNSHLHF
CDR3 DNA: TGCACCAGCAGCTCCTGGGACAGGGGAAAGAATTCACACCTCCACTTT

V gene: TRBV6-1
CDR3 length: 17
clone size: -
J gene: TRBJ2-2
D gene: TRBD1
CDR3 protein: CASSLTGGAPNFGELFF
CDR3 DNA: TGTGCCAGCAGTTTGACAGGGGGCGCGCCGAACTTCGGGGAGCTGTTTTTT

V gene: TRBV28
CDR3 length: 14
clone size: once
J gene: TRBJ2-5
D gene: TRBD1
CDR3 protein: CASTPDRVVEIQYF
CDR3 DNA: TGTGCTAGCACGCCGGACAGGGTGGTAGAGATCCAGTACTTC

V gene: TRBV4-3
CDR3 length: 15
clone size: -
J gene: TRBJ1-2
D gene: -
CDR3 protein: CACSQEVKGSYGYTF
CDR3 DNA: TGTGCCTGCAGCCAAGAGGTGAAGGGAAGCTATGGCTACACCTTC

V gene: TRBV6-5
CDR3 length: 12
clone size: -
J gene: TRBJ1-4
D gene: -
CDR3 protein: CASGRENENLFF
CDR3 DNA: TGTGCCAGCGGGCGTGAGAATGAAAATCTGTTTTTT

V gene: TRBV6-5
CDR3 length: 15
clone size: once
J gene: TRBJ2-1
D gene: -
CDR3 protein: CASSLREVAYNEQLF
CDR3 DNA: TGTGCCAGCAGTTTGCGCGAGGTCGCCTACAATGAGCAGTTATTC

V gene: TRBV4-1
CDR3 length: 15
clone size: many
J gene: TRBJ2-7
D gene: TRBD2
CDR3 protein: CASSQDSSGIYEQYF
CDR3 DNA: TGCGCCAGCAGCCAAGATTCTAGCGGGATTTACGAGCAGTACTTC

V gene: TRBV6-1
CDR3 length: 14
clone size: -
J gene: TRBJ1-4
D gene: -
CDR3 protein: CASSKEREGEKLLF
CDR3 DNA: TGTGCCAGCAGTAAGGAGAGGGAGGGTGAAAAACTGCTTTTT

V gene: TRBV29-1
CDR3 length: 10
clone size: -
J gene: TRBJ1-2
D gene: -
CDR3 protein: CSVGGNGYTF
CDR3 DNA: TGCAGCGTTGGTGGTAATGGCTACACCTTC

V gene: TRBV11-2
CDR3 length: 17
clone size: -
J gene: TRBJ1-5
D gene: -
CDR3 protein: CAGSLVGVTGSNQPRHF
CDR3 DNA: TGTGCCGGCAGCTTAGTAGGGGTAACAGGGAGCAATCAACCCCGGCATTTT

V gene: TRBV6-5
CDR3 length: 19
clone size: -
J gene: TRBJ2-5
D gene: TRBD2
CDR3 protein: CASSRTGLVAGGPSEIQYF
CDR3 DNA: TGTGCCAGCTCACGGACGGGGTTGGTAGCGGGAGGGCCGTCAGAGATCCAGTACTTC

V gene: TRBV6-1
CDR3 length: 16
clone size: -
J gene: TRBJ2-2
D gene: -
CDR3 protein: CAGSEVPTSLPGELFF
CDR3 DNA: TGTGCCGGCAGTGAAGTCCCCACTAGCCTACCAGGGGAGCTGTTTTTT

V gene: TRBV6-4
CDR3 length: 14
clone size: many
J gene: TRBJ2-1
D gene: TRBD2
CDR3 protein: CASSGLAGGNEQFF
CDR3 DNA: TGTGCCAGCAGTGGACTAGCGGGAGGTAATGAGCAGTTCTTC